This T cell receptor (beta chain) is from a study of blood T cell repertoires in COVID-19. Original analysis: Amplification with reference gene primers provided the estimates of nucleated cell counts. Using immunoSEQ multiplex PCR, the repertoire was profiled, and TCRdb retains in-frame clones only, with some absent. V, J and clone size are those of that table, while D and trimming were read from the DNA. The data show around 160,000 clones, with 80% to 90% seen just once and 30% to 45% held by the top ten. The CDR3 sequence is 15 residues long. V lost 5 bases and J lost 7; bases outside the gene matches: 8. Germline CDR1 and CDR2: SEHNR and FQNEAQ (reference sequence). In this sample, this clone turned up a few times.

Specimen: peripheral blood. The receptor comes from a human donor in a cohort sampled during active COVID-19. J is TRBJ2-1 and V is TRBV7-9; 10 nucleotides match TRBD2. The DNA for the CDR3 is TGTGCCAGCAGCCTGGGGAGCGGGGGGGTAAATGAGCAGTTCTTC. Its protein is CASSLGSGGVNEQFF.